The subject of this entry is one T cell receptor beta chain. Its antigen is as yet unknown. The germline V gene encodes CDR1 MNHNS and CDR2 SASEGT. The CDR3 totals 16 residues. Between the trimmed V and J ends, which lost 0 bases and 5 bases, there was a span of 16 bases. The source of the sample is a study of T cell repertoires in cytomegalovirus infection. One entry per CDR3 protein results from TCRdb running MiXCR on the reads. The profile shows 650,000 to 900,000 distinct CDR3 sequences, about 30% of them singletons. The TCR comes from a human donor in good health (CMV status not recorded). Some clones in this sample may be carry-over from other donors' samples. Sequencing used cultured CD8+ T cells from PBMCs, obtained from culture after CMV antigen stimulation. The rearrangement joins TRBV6-1 to TRBJ1-1, with no clear D. CDR3 in amino acids: CASSEAPGRVETEAFF. In DNA, the CDR3 is TGTGCCAGCAGTGAAGCTCCGGGGAGGGTTGAAACTGAAGCTTTCTTT.